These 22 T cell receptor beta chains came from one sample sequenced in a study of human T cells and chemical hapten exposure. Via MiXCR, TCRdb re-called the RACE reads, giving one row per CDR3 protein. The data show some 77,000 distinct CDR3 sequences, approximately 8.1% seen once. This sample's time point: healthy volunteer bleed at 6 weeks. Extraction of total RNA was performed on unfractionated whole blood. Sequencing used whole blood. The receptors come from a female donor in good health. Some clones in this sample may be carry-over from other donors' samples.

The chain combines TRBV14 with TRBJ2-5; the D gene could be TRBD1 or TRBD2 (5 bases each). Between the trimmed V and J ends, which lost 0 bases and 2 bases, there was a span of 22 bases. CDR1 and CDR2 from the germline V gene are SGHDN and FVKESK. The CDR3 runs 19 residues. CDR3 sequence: CASSQELDWWGYEQETQYF. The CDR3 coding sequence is TGTGCCAGCAGCCAAGAGTTGGATTGGTGGGGGTACGAGCAAGAGACCCAGTACTTC.

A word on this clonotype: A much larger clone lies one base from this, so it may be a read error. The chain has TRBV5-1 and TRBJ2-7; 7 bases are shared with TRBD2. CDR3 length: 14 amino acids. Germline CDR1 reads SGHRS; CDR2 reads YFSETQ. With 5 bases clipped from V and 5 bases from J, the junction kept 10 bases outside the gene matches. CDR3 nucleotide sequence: TGCGCCAGCAGGACCGGGACTACCACCGACGAGCAGTACTTC. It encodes CASRTGTTTDEQYF.

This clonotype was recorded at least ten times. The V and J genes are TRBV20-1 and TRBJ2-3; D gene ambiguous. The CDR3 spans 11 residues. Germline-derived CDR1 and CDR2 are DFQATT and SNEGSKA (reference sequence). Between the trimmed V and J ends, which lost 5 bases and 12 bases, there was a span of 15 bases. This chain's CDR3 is CSAPRPRDQYF. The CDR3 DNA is TGCAGTGCTCCCCGCCCGCGCGACCAGTATTTT.

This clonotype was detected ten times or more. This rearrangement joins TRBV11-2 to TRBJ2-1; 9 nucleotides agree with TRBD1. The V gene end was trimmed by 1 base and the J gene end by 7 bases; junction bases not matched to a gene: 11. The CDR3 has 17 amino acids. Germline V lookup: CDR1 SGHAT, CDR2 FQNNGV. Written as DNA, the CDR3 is TGTGCCAGCAGCTTAGGTCGTGGGACAGGGAAGGAGAATGAGCAGTTCTTC. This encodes CASSLGRGTGKENEQFF.

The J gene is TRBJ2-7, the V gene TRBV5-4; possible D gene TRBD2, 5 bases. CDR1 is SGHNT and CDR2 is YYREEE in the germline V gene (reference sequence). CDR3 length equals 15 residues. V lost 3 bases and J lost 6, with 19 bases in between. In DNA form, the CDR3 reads TGTGCCAGCAGCTACCCCGGACGAGGCCGGGGCGAGCAGTACTTC. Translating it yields CASSYPGRGRGEQYF.

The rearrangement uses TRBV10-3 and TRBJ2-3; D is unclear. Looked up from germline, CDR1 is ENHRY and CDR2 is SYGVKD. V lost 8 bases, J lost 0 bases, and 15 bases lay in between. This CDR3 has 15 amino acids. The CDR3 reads CAIDDTVGSTDTQYF. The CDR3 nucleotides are TGTGCCATCGACGACACAGTCGGAAGCACAGATACGCAGTATTTT.

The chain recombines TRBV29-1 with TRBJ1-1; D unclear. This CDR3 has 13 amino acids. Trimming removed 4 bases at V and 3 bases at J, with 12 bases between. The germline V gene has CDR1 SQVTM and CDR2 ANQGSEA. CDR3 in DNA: TGCAGCGTTGTCAGAGGGTTCGACACTGAAGCTTTCTTT. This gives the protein CSVVRGFDTEAFF.

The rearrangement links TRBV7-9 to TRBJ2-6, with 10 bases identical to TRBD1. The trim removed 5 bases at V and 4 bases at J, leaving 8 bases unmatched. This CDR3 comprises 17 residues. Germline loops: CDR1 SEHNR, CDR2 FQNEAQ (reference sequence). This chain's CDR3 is CASSGIGTGVGANVLTF. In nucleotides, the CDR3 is TGTGCCAGCAGCGGGATCGGGACAGGGGTCGGGGCCAACGTCCTGACTTTC.

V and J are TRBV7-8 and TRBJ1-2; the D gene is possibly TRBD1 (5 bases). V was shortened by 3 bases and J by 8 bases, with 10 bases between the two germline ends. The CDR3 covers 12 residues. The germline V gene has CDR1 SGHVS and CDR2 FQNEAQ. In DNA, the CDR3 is TGTGCCAGCAGCTTTGGAGAGGGGGGCTACACCTTC. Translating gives CASSFGEGGYTF.

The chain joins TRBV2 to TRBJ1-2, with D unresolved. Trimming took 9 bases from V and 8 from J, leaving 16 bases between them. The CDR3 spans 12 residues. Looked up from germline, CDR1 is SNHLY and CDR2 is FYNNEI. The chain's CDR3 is CASSRLLGGYTF. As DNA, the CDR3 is TGTGCCAGTTCCCGACTCCTAGGCGGCTACACCTTC.

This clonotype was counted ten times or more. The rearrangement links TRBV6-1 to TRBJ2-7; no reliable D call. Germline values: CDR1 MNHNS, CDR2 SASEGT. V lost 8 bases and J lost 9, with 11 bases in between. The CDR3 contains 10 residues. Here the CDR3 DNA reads TGTGCCAGCGACTCGCCCGGGCAGTACTTC. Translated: CASDSPGQYF.

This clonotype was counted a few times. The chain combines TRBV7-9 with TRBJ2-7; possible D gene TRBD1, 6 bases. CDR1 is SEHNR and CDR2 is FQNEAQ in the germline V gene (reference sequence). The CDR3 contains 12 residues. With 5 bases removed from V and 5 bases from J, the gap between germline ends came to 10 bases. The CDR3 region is CASSITGHEQYF. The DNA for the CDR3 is TGTGCCAGCAGCATAACAGGGCACGAGCAGTACTTC.

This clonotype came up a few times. The CDR3, as DNA: TGCAGTGCTAGTTTATTCAGAGGGGGCTCCACAGATACGCAGTATTTT. This sequence encodes CSASLFRGGSTDTQYF. The chain combines TRBV20-1 with TRBJ2-3, with 7 nucleotides matching TRBD1. Trimming cost V 3 bases and J 2 bases; bases outside gene matches: 11. Per the germline V gene, CDR1 is DFQATT and CDR2 is SNEGSKA (reference sequence). The CDR3 totals 16 residues.

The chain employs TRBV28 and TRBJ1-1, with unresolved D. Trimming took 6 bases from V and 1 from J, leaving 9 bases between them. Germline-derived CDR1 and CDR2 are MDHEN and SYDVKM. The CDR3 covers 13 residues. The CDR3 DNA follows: TGTGCCAGCAGCGTAGACTGGAACACTGAAGCTTTCTTT. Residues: CASSVDWNTEAFF.

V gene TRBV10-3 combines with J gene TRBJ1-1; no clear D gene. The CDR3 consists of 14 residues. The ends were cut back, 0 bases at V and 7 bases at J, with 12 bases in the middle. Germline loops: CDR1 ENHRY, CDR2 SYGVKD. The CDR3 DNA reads TGTGCCATCAGTGAGTCGTTAGGGTCGGTTGAAGCTTTCTTT. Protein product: CAISESLGSVEAFF.

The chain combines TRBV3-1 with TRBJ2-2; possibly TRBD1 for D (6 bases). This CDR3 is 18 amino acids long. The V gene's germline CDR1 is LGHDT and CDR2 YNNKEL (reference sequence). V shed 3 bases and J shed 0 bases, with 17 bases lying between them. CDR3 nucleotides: TGTGCCAGCAGCCAGGGACAAAGACCTCGGGCGAACACCGGGGAGCTGTTTTTT. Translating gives CASSQGQRPRANTGELFF.

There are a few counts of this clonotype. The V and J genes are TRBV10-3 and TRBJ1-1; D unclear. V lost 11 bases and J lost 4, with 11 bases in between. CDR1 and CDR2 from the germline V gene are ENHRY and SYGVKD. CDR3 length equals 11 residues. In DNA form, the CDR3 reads TGTGCCGCCACTCGTGGCACTGAAGCTTTCTTT. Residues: CAATRGTEAFF.

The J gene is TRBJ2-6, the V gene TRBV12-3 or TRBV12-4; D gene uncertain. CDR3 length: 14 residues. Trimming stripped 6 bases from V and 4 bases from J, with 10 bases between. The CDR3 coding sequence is TGTGCCAGCAGCCCTATAACCGGGGCCAACGTCCTGACTTTC. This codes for CASSPITGANVLTF.

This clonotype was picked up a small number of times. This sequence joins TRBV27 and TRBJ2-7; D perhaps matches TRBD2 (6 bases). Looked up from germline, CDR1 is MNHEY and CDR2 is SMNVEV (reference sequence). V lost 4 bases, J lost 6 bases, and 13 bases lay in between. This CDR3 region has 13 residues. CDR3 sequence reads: CASSSLTGGEQYF. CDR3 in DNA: TGTGCCAGCAGTTCCCTCACCGGGGGCGAGCAGTACTTC.

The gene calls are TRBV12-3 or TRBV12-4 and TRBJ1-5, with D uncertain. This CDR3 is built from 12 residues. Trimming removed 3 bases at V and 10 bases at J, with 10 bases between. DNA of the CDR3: TGTGCCAGCAGTTTGGCTCCGTATCCCCAGCATTTT. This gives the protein CASSLAPYPQHF.

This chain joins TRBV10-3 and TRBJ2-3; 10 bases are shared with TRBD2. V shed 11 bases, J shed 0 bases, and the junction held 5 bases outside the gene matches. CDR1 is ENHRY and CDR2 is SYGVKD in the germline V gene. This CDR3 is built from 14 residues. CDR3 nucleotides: TGTGCCGCCCGTAGCGGGGGGAGCACAGATACGCAGTATTTT. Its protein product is CAARSGGSTDTQYF.

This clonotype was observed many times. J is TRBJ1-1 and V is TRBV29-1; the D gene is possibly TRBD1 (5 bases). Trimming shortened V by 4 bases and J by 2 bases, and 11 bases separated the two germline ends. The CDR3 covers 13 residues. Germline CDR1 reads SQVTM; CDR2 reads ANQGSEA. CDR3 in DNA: TGCAGCGTTGTAGACAGAATAAACACTGAAGCTTTCTTT. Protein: CSVVDRINTEAFF.